This TCR beta chain emerged from a study of shared clonotypes between healthy human individuals. Original methodology: Junction-only sequences produced by ImmunoSEQ had no quality scores, so filtering differed. Measured with immunoSEQ multiplex PCR; TCRdb has only the in-frame clones, and not every one. The D gene and trimming were derived from the DNA, and the V and J assignments and clone size from that table. The sample has about 460,000 clones; roughly 80% are singletons. The CDR3 is 12 amino acids. V was shortened by 4 bases and J by 6 bases, with 12 bases between the two germline ends. Germline V CDR1 and CDR2: SQVTM, ANQGSEA. Samples left unsorted employed about 90 million PBMCs for genomic DNA.

Sequencing was performed on PBMCs. This TCR was sampled from a woman between 35 and 50 years old in good health. Some clones in this sample may be carry-over from other donors' samples. This chain connects TRBV29-1 to TRBJ1-2, with D uncertain. The CDR3 DNA sequence: TGCAGCGTTGGTAGAGTCGCGGATGGCTACACCTTC. This codes for CSVGRVADGYTF.